This T cell receptor (beta chain) was profiled in a study of shared clonotypes between healthy human individuals. Sequencing was performed with immunoSEQ multiplex PCR; in TCRdb, only in-frame clones are kept and a portion is missing. The table shows under 150,000 clones, with 65% to 75% occurring only once. Germline CDR1 LNHDA, CDR2 SQIVND (reference sequence). This CDR3 is 17 amino acids long. The ends were cut back, 3 bases at V and 5 bases at J, with 22 bases in the middle. The receptor was derived from a woman aged 25 to 45 in good health. The genes are TRBV19 and TRBJ1-2, with D possibly matching TRBD1 (6 bases). The sequenced sample was memory CD8+ T cells sorted from blood. Subset noted: CD45RO+ cells pooled with CCR7-negative TemRA cells. In DNA, the CDR3 is TGTGCCAGTAGTATTGCCCAGCGGACAGCCTGGCAGTATGGCTACACCTTC. It specifies CASSIAQRTAWQYGYTF.